The 13 T cell receptor beta chains presented below share a single source sample, sequenced in a study of vaccination and CD4 T cells after COVID-19. Sequenced with the Oncomine TCR Beta short-read assay was DNA taken from cultured CD4+ T cells. TCRdb re-called the PCR reads through MiXCR, storing one row per CDR3 protein. The data show about 24,000 distinct CDR3 sequences, under 50% seen once. No antigen has been assigned to these receptors. Time point of the sample: late sampling 161 to 241 days after vaccination in a few convalescent patients. Treatment meaning: approximately nine-day PBMC culture with coronavirus spike peptide pools or control peptides (ViraFEST assay). The sequencing here drew on CD4+ T cells from blood, cultured in vitro, taken about 7 months after SARS-CoV-2 vaccination. The origin of the receptors is a human donor who had recovered from COVID-19.

This rearrangement joins TRBV20-1 to TRBJ2-3, with 9 positions matching TRBD2. The J segment lost 1 base and the V segment lost 5 bases, leaving 7 bases of the junction unmatched. CDR3 length equals 15 residues. Germline CDR1 and CDR2: DFQATT and SNEGSKA (reference sequence). CDR3: CSAPRGGGGTDTQYF. The CDR3 nucleotides read TGCAGTGCTCCCCGCGGGGGGGGCGGCACAGATACGCAGTATTTT.

The chain employs TRBV19 and TRBJ1-1; D possibly corresponds to TRBD1 (6 bases). Germline V CDR1 and CDR2: LNHDA, SQIVND (reference sequence). There are 14 residues in the CDR3. V was cut by 7 bases and J by 5 bases, with 17 bases left in between. CDR3 in DNA: TGTGCCAGTATGAGGACAGTCGGTAATACTGAAGCTTTCTTT. This sequence encodes CASMRTVGNTEAFF.

This chain uses TRBV6-1 with TRBJ2-1, with 12 bases lining up with TRBD2. Trimming removed 6 bases from V and 8 bases from J; junction bases left unmatched: 11. Germline values: CDR1 MNHNS, CDR2 SASEGT. The CDR3 has 16 amino acids. CDR3 sequence: CASSPGLAGFIDEQFF. For the CDR3, the DNA is TGTGCCAGCAGCCCAGGACTAGCGGGATTCATAGATGAGCAGTTCTTC.

J is TRBJ1-5 and V is TRBV19; a possible D gene is TRBD1 (5 bases). Trimming pared 5 bases from V and 7 bases from J, leaving 15 bases between. Germline-derived CDR1 and CDR2 are LNHDA and SQIVND (reference sequence). The CDR3 consists of 14 residues. DNA of the CDR3: TGTGCCAGTAGTGGGGACTGGGGAGGGCAGCCCCAGCATTTT. This translates into CASSGDWGGQPQHF.

This clonotype was seen more than once but under ten times. The genes are TRBV20-1 and TRBJ1-1; D gene uncertain. CDR3 length: 15 amino acids. Trimming stripped 1 base from V and 1 base from J, with 13 bases between. Germline CDR1 DFQATT, CDR2 SNEGSKA (reference sequence). The CDR3 DNA reads as TGCAGTGCTAGAGTCGGCGGGCAAACGAACACTGAAGCTTTCTTT. Translated, it gives CSARVGGQTNTEAFF.

The chain employs TRBV29-1 and TRBJ2-1; D is undetermined. The V gene's germline CDR1 is SQVTM and CDR2 ANQGSEA. V lost 5 bases, J lost 0 bases, and 20 bases lay in between. The CDR3 has 17 residues. The CDR3 here is CSVQTPPAGSSYNEQFF. As DNA, the CDR3 is TGCAGCGTTCAAACCCCGCCGGCCGGATCCTCCTACAATGAGCAGTTCTTC.

This sequence joins TRBV12-3 or TRBV12-4 and TRBJ2-7; D uncertain. The CDR3 has 12 amino acids. V was shortened by 2 bases and J by 4 bases, with 6 bases between the two germline ends. Written as DNA, the CDR3 is TGTGCCAGCAGTTTACCTAGGTACGAGCAGTACTTC. Its protein product is CASSLPRYEQYF.

The V call is TRBV18, the J call TRBJ2-1; 7 nucleotides agree with TRBD2. The CDR3 length is 15 residues. Germline CDR1 is KGHSH and CDR2 is LQKENI. J gave up 4 bases and V 0 bases, and 3 bases lay outside the gene matches. The CDR3 loop is CASSPPGEGYNEQFF. CDR3 DNA sequence: TGTGCCAGCTCACCACCGGGGGAGGGTTACAATGAGCAGTTCTTC.

A remark on this clonotype: The DNA is left out, because the CDR3 cannot be placed on it with certainty; the CDR3 is given as TCRdb lists it. The genes are TRBV7-9 and TRBJ1-2; TRBD1, the table's D call, lacks a check against the DNA. Per germline, CDR1 SEHNR and CDR2 FQNEAQ (reference sequence). The CDR3 length equals 12 residues, ends included. The CDR3 loop is CANLGRSYGCTF.

The chain joins TRBV4-2 to TRBJ2-7; 9 nucleotides agree with TRBD2. J gave up 2 bases and V 0 bases, and 8 bases lay outside the gene matches. CDR3 length equals 17 residues. Per the germline V gene, CDR1 is LGHNA and CDR2 is YNFKEQ. The CDR3: CASSQEVLAGGTYEQYF. CDR3 nucleotide sequence: TGTGCCAGCAGCCAAGAGGTGTTGGCGGGAGGGACCTACGAGCAGTACTTC.

The chain recombines TRBV5-1 with TRBJ2-5; D is undetermined. Per the germline V gene, CDR1 is SGHRS and CDR2 is YFSETQ. CDR3 size: 14 residues. V was cut by 0 bases and J by 0 bases, with 6 bases left in between. This chain's CDR3 is CASSLGEYQETQYF. In DNA form, the CDR3 reads TGCGCCAGCAGCTTGGGAGAGTACCAAGAGACCCAGTACTTC.

The V and J genes are TRBV7-2 and TRBJ2-1, with TRBD1 as a possible D gene (5 bases). Germline V gene lookup returns CDR1 SGHTA and CDR2 FQGNSA. Trimming cost V 2 bases and J 6 bases, with 8 bases left between them. This CDR3 comprises 13 residues. The CDR3 loop reads CASSLLQVNEQFF. The CDR3, as DNA: TGTGCCAGCAGCTTACTACAGGTCAATGAGCAGTTCTTC.

In its sample, this clonotype was seen a few times. This chain joins TRBV10-3 and TRBJ1-2; no reliable D call. Trimming removed 0 bases from V and 7 bases from J, with 12 bases in between. Germline V gene data show CDR1 as ENHRY and CDR2 as SYGVKD. This CDR3 region has 14 residues. The CDR3 nucleotides are TGTGCCATCAGTGAGTCTGTAGTAGTAAGTGGCTACACCTTC. This translates into CAISESVVVSGYTF.